This T cell receptor (beta chain) was documented in a study of early T cells in non-severe SARS-CoV-2 infection. About the study: Bulk RNA taken from unsorted whole blood was sequenced, leaving chains unpaired.

TCRdb independently ran MiXCR on the 5' RACE reads; one entry per CDR3 protein. The sample contains 20,000 to 25,000 distinct CDR3 sequences, less than 7.5% of which appear only once. This CDR3 spans 14 amino acids. The V segment lost 4 bases and the J segment 5 bases; nucleotides outside the gene matches: 4. Germline loops: CDR1 SGHAT, CDR2 FQNNGV. This clonotype was seen a few times. This sequence joins TRBV11-2 and TRBJ1-5; 8 bases fit TRBD1. This material consisted of whole blood, taken at baseline. This clonotype was obtained from an adult who was a healthcare worker with PCR-confirmed SARS-CoV-2 infection or an uninfected control (not recorded which). The CDR3 is CASSSGTGYQPQHF. The DNA for the CDR3 is TGTGCCAGCAGCTCTGGGACAGGATATCAGCCCCAGCATTTT.